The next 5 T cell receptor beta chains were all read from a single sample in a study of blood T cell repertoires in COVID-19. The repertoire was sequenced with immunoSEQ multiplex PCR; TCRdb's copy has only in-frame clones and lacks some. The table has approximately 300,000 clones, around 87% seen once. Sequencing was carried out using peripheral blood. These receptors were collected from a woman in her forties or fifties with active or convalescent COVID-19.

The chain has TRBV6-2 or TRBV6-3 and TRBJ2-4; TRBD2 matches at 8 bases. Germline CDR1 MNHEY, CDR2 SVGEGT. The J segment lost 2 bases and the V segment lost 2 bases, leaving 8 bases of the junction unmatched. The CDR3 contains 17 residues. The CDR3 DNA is TGTGCCAGCAGTTACCGGGGGGGGATGGAAACCAAAAACATTCAGTACTTC. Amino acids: CASSYRGGMETKNIQYF.

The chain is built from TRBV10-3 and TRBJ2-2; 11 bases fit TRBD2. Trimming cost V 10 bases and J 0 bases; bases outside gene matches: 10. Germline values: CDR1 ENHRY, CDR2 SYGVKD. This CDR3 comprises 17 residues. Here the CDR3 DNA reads TGTGCCACCGCGACTAGCGGGGCTCTCACGAACACCGGGGAGCTGTTTTTT. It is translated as CATATSGALTNTGELFF.

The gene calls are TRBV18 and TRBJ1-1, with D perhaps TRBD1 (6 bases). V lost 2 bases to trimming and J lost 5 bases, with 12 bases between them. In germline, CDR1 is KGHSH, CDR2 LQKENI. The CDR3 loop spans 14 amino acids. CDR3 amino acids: CASSPVRGATEAFF. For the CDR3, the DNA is TGTGCCAGCTCACCAGTTCGGGGGGCGACTGAAGCTTTCTTT.

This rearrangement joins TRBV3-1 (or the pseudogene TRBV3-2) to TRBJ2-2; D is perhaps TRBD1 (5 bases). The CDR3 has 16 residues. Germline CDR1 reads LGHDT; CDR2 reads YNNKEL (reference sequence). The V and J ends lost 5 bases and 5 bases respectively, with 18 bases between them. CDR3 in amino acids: CASSRERDSLTGELFF. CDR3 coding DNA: TGTGCCAGCAGCAGAGAACGAGACAGCCTAACCGGGGAGCTGTTTTTT.

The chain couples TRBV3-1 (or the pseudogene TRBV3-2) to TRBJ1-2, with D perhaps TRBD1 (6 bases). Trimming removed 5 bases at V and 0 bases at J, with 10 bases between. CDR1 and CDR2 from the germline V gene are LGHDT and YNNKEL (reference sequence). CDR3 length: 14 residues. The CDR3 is CASSTRTANYGYTF. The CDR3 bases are TGTGCCAGCAGCACCCGGACAGCTAACTATGGCTACACCTTC.